Below are 9 T cell receptor beta chains sequenced from a single sample in a study of cytomegalovirus exposure and HLA in healthy donors. The PCR used 60 Vbeta and 13 Jbeta primers. Clones were read by immunoSEQ multiplex PCR, and TCRdb kept only the in-frame ones, dropping some. Found here are about 130,000 clones, 80% of them singletons; the top ten hold 1%. Sequencing input: PBMCs. These receptors were obtained from a man aged 35 to 55 in good health and CMV-seronegative.

The chain links TRBV19 to TRBJ1-6; the D gene is possibly TRBD1 (6 bases). V lost 5 bases to trimming and J lost 13 bases, with 18 bases between them. From germline, CDR1 is LNHDA and CDR2 SQIVND (reference sequence). The CDR3 spans 14 residues. CDR3 bases: TGTGCCAGTAGTTCCGGGACAACCCAGTCGCCCCTCCACTTT. Its translation: CASSSGTTQSPLHF.

The chain uses TRBV25-1 and TRBJ2-3; 7 bases line up with TRBD2. This CDR3 region has 14 residues. Germline loops: CDR1 MGHDK, CDR2 SYGVNS. After removal of 8 bases from V and 0 bases from J, the junction contained 5 bases not matched to a gene. For the CDR3, the DNA is TGTGCCAGCGGGTTAGCGGGTAGCACAGATACGCAGTATTTT. This sequence encodes CASGLAGSTDTQYF.

This clone was recorded only once. This chain uses TRBV28 with TRBJ2-5; D is possibly TRBD2 (6 bases). Germline V gene lookup returns CDR1 MDHEN and CDR2 SYDVKM. The germline V and J ends were trimmed by 7 bases and 5 bases, with 14 bases remaining between them. The CDR3 loop spans 13 amino acids. The CDR3 bases are TGTGCCAGCATAAGGGACTGGAGGGAGACCCAGTACTTC. This sequence encodes CASIRDWRETQYF.

The chain is built from TRBV27 and TRBJ1-4; the D is unclear. Germline CDR1 is MNHEY and CDR2 is SMNVEV (reference sequence). The CDR3 contains 14 residues. The V and J ends lost 6 bases and 4 bases respectively, with 12 bases between them. CDR3 sequence: CASSQTTNNEKLFF. CDR3 bases: TGTGCCAGCAGCCAAACGACAAATAATGAAAAACTGTTTTTT.

This chain's CDR3 is CASVGLAYEQYF. CDR3 coding DNA: TGTGCCAGCGTAGGACTAGCCTACGAGCAGTACTTC. The J gene is TRBJ2-7, the V gene TRBV6-1, with 7 bases that match TRBD2. The CDR3 loop spans 12 amino acids. The V segment lost 8 bases and the J segment 2 bases; nucleotides outside the gene matches: 3. The germline V gene has CDR1 MNHNS and CDR2 SASEGT.

This clone turned up a few times. The chain joins TRBV6-6 to TRBJ1-4; tentatively, D is TRBD1 (5 bases). Trimming took 2 bases from V and 0 from J, leaving 7 bases between them. The germline CDR1 and CDR2 sequences are MNHNY and SVGAGI (reference sequence). The CDR3 length is 15 residues. The CDR3 DNA sequence: TGTGCCAGCAGTTACGACAGAACAACTAATGAAAAACTGTTTTTT. Translating it yields CASSYDRTTNEKLFF.

The chain combines TRBV29-1 with TRBJ2-7; 9 bases are a match to TRBD2. Germline V gene sequence: CDR1 SQVTM, CDR2 ANQGSEA. The CDR3 consists of 17 residues. The ends lost 8 bases at V and 0 bases at J; junction bases unmatched: 17. In DNA form, the CDR3 reads TGCAGCACTGTCTTAGCGGGAGATTCCTATTACTCCTACGAGCAGTACTTC. This encodes CSTVLAGDSYYSYEQYF.

This chain connects TRBV7-2 to TRBJ2-7, with 7 bases lining up with TRBD1. Germline CDR1 and CDR2: SGHTA and FQGNSA. The CDR3 has 16 residues. Unmatched junction bases numbered 9, after V lost 1 base and J lost 3 bases. The CDR3 region has the DNA TGTGCCAGCAGCTTAGATGCGGACCAGGGGGTCTACGAGCAGTACTTC. Encoded protein: CASSLDADQGVYEQYF. The whole variable domain, remainder taken from reference TRBV7-2 and TRBJ2-7, is GAGVSQSPSNKVTEKGKDVELRCDPISGHTALYWYRQSLGQGLEFLIYFQGNSAPDKSGLPSDRFSAERTGGSVSTLTIQRTQQEDSAVYLCASSLDADQGVYEQYFGPGTRLTVT.

Written as DNA, the CDR3 is TGTGCCAGCATCGGGCTGGGCGCGGGGGTAGGAGATACGCAGTATTTT. Translation gives CASIGLGAGVGDTQYF. This chain uses TRBV2 with TRBJ2-3, with 7 bases matching TRBD2. The J segment lost 5 bases and the V segment lost 7 bases, leaving 15 bases of the junction unmatched. CDR3 length: 16 residues. CDR1 is SNHLY, CDR2 FYNNEI, per germline. Complete variable domain (other parts from reference TRBV2 and TRBJ2-3): EPEVTQTPSHQVTQMGQEVILRCVPISNHLYFYWYRQILGQKVEFLVSFYNNEISEKSEIFDDQFSVERPDGSNFTLKIRSTKLEDSAMYFCASIGLGAGVGDTQYFGPGTRLTVL.